This record looks at one T cell receptor beta chain sequence and its context. Its antigen remains unknown. The data derive from a study of T cell responses to AZD1222 COVID-19 vaccine. Study results and limitations: Elevations in Spike-specific TCR breadth and depth followed administration of two AZD1222 doses. Reportedly, nearly half of unique spike TCRs recognized epitopes outside B.1.351/B.1.1.7 mutations. Dominant at 160-218 and 743-854, vaccine-associated CD4 TCRs also spanned spike.

The repertoire was sequenced with immunoSEQ multiplex PCR; TCRdb's copy has only in-frame clones and lacks some. The sample has 95,000 to 100,000 clones, about 86% seen once. The TCR sequence derives from an adult in good health. The sequenced sample was peripheral blood, obtained on day 0 of AZD1222 vaccination.

CDR3 in amino acids: CASSRAGQGTGNEQFF. DNA for the CDR3: TGCGCCAGCAGCAGGGCCGGACAGGGAACAGGGAATGAGCAGTTCTTC. This chain connects TRBV5-1 to TRBJ2-1; 8 positions agree with TRBD1. J gave up 7 bases and V 4 bases, and 13 bases lay outside the gene matches. Germline V gene lookup returns CDR1 SGHRS and CDR2 YFSETQ. This CDR3 region has 16 residues.